This T cell receptor beta chain was sequenced in a study of T-cell reconstitution after alpha-beta-depleted transplantation in children. Unique molecular identifiers were incorporated when the TCRbeta library was constructed. TCRdb recomputed calls from the PCR reads with MiXCR, one row per CDR3 protein. Of fewer than 550,000 distinct CDR3 sequences listed, 11% are singletons. The germline gives CDR1 LGHNA, CDR2 YSLEER. The CDR3 runs to 15 residues. V was cut by 6 bases and J by 5 bases, with 19 bases left in between. This clonotype has just a few counts. The sequence came from a female patient between 2 and 15 years old who had a stem cell transplant for aplastic anemia, so the T cells may come from the graft donor. The material sequenced was PBMCs, mostly from graft donor cells, taken 180 days after TCRalphabeta/CD19-depleted stem cell transplant. The chain combines TRBV4-3 with TRBJ2-5; D is unresolved. CDR3 sequence: CASSRDENYWETQYF. CDR3 bases: TGCGCCAGCAGTCGAGACGAGAACTATTGGGAGACCCAGTACTTC.